These T cell receptor beta chains were read from a single sample in a study of OX40 agonist ivuxolimab in advanced cancers. Assay: immunoSEQ multiplex PCR; the TCRdb copy retains only in-frame clones and omits some. The sample yields 100,000 to 150,000 clones, around nine tenths seen once. This sample comprised CD4+ or CD8+ T cells sorted from blood, obtained in a trial of the OX40 agonist ivuxolimab. The receptors stem from an adult with an advanced solid tumor such as melanoma, head and neck, liver or kidney cancer. The CDR3 runs from the conserved cysteine through the conserved F or W. The D gene is left open where the match is weak. The size of a clone is reported for some rows only, either as once, few or many, or as a class for expanded clones.

13 . . TRBJ1-1 TRBV28 CASSFPGDTEAFF TGTGCCAGCAGTTTCCCAGGTGACACTGAAGCTTTCTTT
15 . TRBD1 TRBJ2-1 TRBV27 CASSPRDRVRNEQFF TGTGCCAGCAGTCCCCGGGACAGGGTCAGGAATGAGCAGTTCTTC
15 . . TRBJ1-4 TRBV27 CASSWRGAWHEKLFF TGTGCCAGCAGCTGGAGGGGGGCATGGCATGAAAAACTGTTTTTT
14 . TRBD1 TRBJ1-1 TRBV7-9 CASSSRQGGTEAFF TGTGCCAGCAGCTCCCGACAGGGTGGCACTGAAGCTTTCTTT
16 . . TRBJ2-2 TRBV11-2 CASSLSTALLAGELFF TGTGCCAGCAGCCTAAGCACGGCCCTCCTTGCCGGGGAGCTGTTTTTT
15 . TRBD1 TRBJ1-1 TRBV10-3 CAISAAGGENPEAFF TGTGCCATCAGTGCGGCAGGGGGCGAGAACCCTGAAGCTTTCTTT
17 . TRBD1 TRBJ1-1 TRBV15 CATSSQGQGGSVSEAFF TGTGCCACCAGCAGCCAAGGACAGGGGGGTAGCGTTAGTGAAGCTTTCTTT
16 . . TRBJ2-3 TRBV25-1 CASSSPGTLVGRTQYF TGTGCCAGCAGTTCCCCCGGGACGCTTGTTGGTCGGACGCAGTATTTT
14 . TRBD1 TRBJ1-4 TRBV10-3 CAISHGQGAEKLFF TGTGCCATCAGCCACGGACAGGGAGCTGAAAAACTGTTTTTT
13 . . TRBJ1-1 TRBV6-5 CASGGQGNTEAFF TGTGCCAGCGGGGGGCAGGGAAACACTGAAGCTTTCTTT
15 once . TRBJ2-7 TRBV5-1 CASSLGQTISYEQYF TGCGCCAGCAGCTTGGGACAGACCATCTCCTACGAGCAGTACTTC
12 . . TRBJ1-6 TRBV30 CAWTLTNSPLHF TGTGCCTGGACGCTAACCAATTCACCCCTCCACTTT
15 . TRBD1 TRBJ2-7 TRBV28 CASRRDSSLGGEQYF TGTGCCAGCAGACGGGACAGTTCATTAGGTGGCGAGCAGTACTTC
13 . . TRBJ1-5 TRBV7-3 CASSLTVDQPQHF TGTGCCAGCAGCTTAACGGTTGATCAGCCCCAGCATTTT
14 . . TRBJ2-7 TRBV10-2 CASSVAPNSYEQYF TGCGCCAGCAGTGTAGCACCCAATTCCTACGAGCAGTACTTC
12 . . TRBJ2-7 TRBV5-4 CASSRDHYEQYF TGTGCCAGCAGCCGGGACCACTACGAGCAGTACTTC
14 . TRBD1 TRBJ1-4 TRBV5-1 CASRPGTGMEKLFF TGCGCCAGCAGACCTGGGACAGGGATGGAAAAACTGTTTTTT
14 . . TRBJ2-1 TRBV29-1 CSVEVQLASNEQFF TGCAGCGTTGAAGTCCAACTAGCCTCGAATGAGCAGTTCTTC
11 . . TRBJ2-7 TRBV20-1 CSVRRNYEQYF TGCAGTGTTAGGAGGAACTACGAGCAGTACTTC
11 . . TRBJ2-7 TRBV6-1 CASYTSYEQYF TGTGCCAGCTACACCTCCTACGAGCAGTACTTC
14 once TRBD1 TRBJ1-6 TRBV27 CASGGQGGNSPLHF TGTGCCAGCGGGGGACAGGGAGGGAATTCACCCCTCCACTTT
14 . . TRBJ1-1 TRBV11-3 CASRPGHSNTEAFF TGTGCCAGCAGGCCGGGACATTCGAACACTGAAGCTTTCTTT
15 . . TRBJ2-6 TRBV5-4 CASRPQVGGANVLTF TGTGCCAGCCGCCCCCAGGTCGGTGGGGCCAACGTCCTGACTTTC
16 . . TRBJ1-1 TRBV21-1 CASSKETGEGMGEAFF TGTGCCAGCAGCAAGGAAACAGGGGAGGGTATGGGTGAAGCTTTCTTT
15 . . TRBJ1-2 TRBV7-9 CASSLAHGIHYGYTF TGTGCCAGCAGCTTAGCGCACGGGATCCACTATGGCTACACCTTC
17 . TRBD2 TRBJ2-4 TRBV18 CASSPPGLAGTDGIQYF TGTGCCAGCTCACCACCGGGACTAGCGGGAACGGATGGCATTCAGTACTTC
14 . . TRBJ2-2 TRBV5-6 CASSGQGRTGELFF TGTGCCAGCAGCGGGCAAGGGCGGACCGGGGAGCTGTTTTTT
17 . . TRBJ1-1 TRBV12-1 CASSFPPRGPGDTEAFF TGTGCCAGCAGCTTTCCGCCGAGGGGCCCAGGGGACACTGAAGCTTTCTTT
18 . TRBD1 TRBJ1-6 TRBV7-3 CASSWTGQPASVNSPLHF TGTGCCAGCAGCTGGACAGGGCAACCGGCCTCTGTTAATTCACCCCTCCACTTT
13 . . TRBJ2-5 TRBV6-5 CASSYRQGEEQYF TGTGCCAGCAGTTATCGGCAGGGGGAGGAGCAGTACTTC
16 . . TRBJ2-7 TRBV19 CASSSQTGSQTYEQYF TGTGCCAGTTCGAGCCAAACAGGGTCCCAAACTTACGAGCAGTACTTC
15 once . TRBJ2-7 TRBV7-2 CASSPTGTPSYEQYF TGTGCCAGCAGCCCGACCGGGACACCTTCCTACGAGCAGTACTTC
14 . . TRBJ1-1 TRBV28 CASSLTPRSTEAFF TGTGCCAGCAGTTTGACACCGCGGTCCACTGAAGCTTTCTTT
15 . TRBD2 TRBJ2-1 TRBV18 CASSLTSGRYNEQFF TGTGCCAGCTCACTCACTAGCGGGAGATACAATGAGCAGTTCTTC
15 . TRBD1 TRBJ2-2 TRBV9 CASSVVTGVAGELFF TGTGCCAGCAGCGTAGTAACAGGGGTCGCCGGGGAGCTGTTTTTT
12 . . TRBJ2-7 TRBV10-2 CASRTGQHEQYF TGCGCCAGCAGAACAGGGCAACACGAGCAGTACTTC
11 . . TRBJ1-1 TRBV19 CASQGGTEAFF TGTGCCAGTCAGGGTGGGACTGAAGCTTTCTTT
11 . . TRBJ1-1 TRBV6-4 CASSELVEAFF TGTGCCAGCAGTGAGTTGGTTGAAGCTTTCTTT